The rows below give T cell receptor beta chains drawn from one sample of a study of cytomegalovirus exposure and HLA in healthy donors. TCRdb keeps only in-frame clones here, not all; method: immunoSEQ multiplex PCR. The repertoire includes 150,000 to 250,000 clones, 79% of them detected once, and around 1.6% sits in the top ten. The sample consisted of PBMCs. The receptors shown here come from a girl between 10 and 17 years old in good health and CMV-seropositive. The CDR3 runs from the conserved cysteine through the conserved F or W. A D gene is named only where the DNA matches it firmly. Expanded clones are given a class, and other clones once, few, many or no size at all.

j_call v_call d_call clone_size cdr3_aa cdr3_nt
TRBJ2-7 TRBV27 NA NA CASRPPAGEQYF TGTGCCAGCAGACCCCCAGCAGGCGAGCAGTACTTC
TRBJ2-5 TRBV15 TRBD1 NA CATSGTGGSRETQYF TGTGCCACCAGCGGGACAGGGGGCTCGCGGGAGACCCAGTACTTC
TRBJ1-6 TRBV5-3 NA NA CARSLEGFRNNSPLHF TGTGCCAGAAGCTTGGAAGGATTCAGGAATAATTCACCCCTCCACTTT
TRBJ2-7 TRBV5-1 TRBD1 NA CASSYDRGYEQYF TGCGCCAGCAGCTACGACAGGGGCTACGAGCAGTACTTC
TRBJ2-7 TRBV6-1 NA NA CASSGSLRQRYEQYF TGTGCCAGCAGTGGGTCTTTGAGACAGCGCTACGAGCAGTACTTC
TRBJ1-5 TRBV4-3 NA few CASSQDRGSNQPQHF TGCGCCAGCAGCCAAGATCGAGGGAGCAATCAGCCCCAGCATTTT
TRBJ2-2 TRBV4-2 TRBD1 many CASSQDEGGAGELFF TGTGCCAGCAGCCAAGATGAAGGGGGCGCCGGGGAGCTGTTTTTT
TRBJ1-5 TRBV30 NA NA CAWSVGLLTGSNQPQHF TGTGCCTGGAGTGTCGGACTCCTGACGGGTAGCAATCAGCCCCAGCATTTT
TRBJ2-5 TRBV9 NA NA CASSVVLGPQETQYF TGTGCCAGCAGCGTAGTCCTTGGGCCCCAAGAGACCCAGTACTTC
TRBJ1-3 TRBV7-2 NA few CASSLGTWAPSSGNTIYF TGTGCCAGCAGCTTAGGAACCTGGGCTCCCTCCTCTGGAAACACCATATATTTT
TRBJ2-3 TRBV7-6 NA NA CASSLRYDTQYF TGTGCCAGCAGCTTGCGTTATGATACGCAGTATTTT
TRBJ1-2 TRBV19 NA NA CASSSVRYTF TGTGCCAGTAGTTCCGTTCGCTACACCTTC
TRBJ2-7 TRBV7-9 NA NA CASSLVVGISYEQYF TGTGCCAGCAGCTTAGTGGTGGGCATAAGCTACGAGCAGTACTTC
TRBJ2-2 TRBV10-3 TRBD1 NA CATKQGVLNTGELFF TGTGCCACCAAACAGGGGGTATTGAACACCGGGGAGCTGTTTTTT
TRBJ2-7 TRBV7-2 NA NA CASRPTAGEAYEQYF TGTGCCAGCAGACCAACGGCCGGGGAGGCGTACGAGCAGTACTTC
TRBJ1-2 TRBV7-9 TRBD1 NA CASSQNRDRDGYTF TGTGCCAGCAGCCAAAACCGGGACAGGGATGGCTACACCTTC